The source of this TCR beta chain is a study of cytomegalovirus exposure and HLA in healthy donors. The CDR3 has 13 residues. V lost 5 bases to trimming and J lost 6 bases; unmatched junction nucleotides: 6. Germline loops: CDR1 SGHTA, CDR2 FQGNSA. Vbeta (60) and Jbeta (13) primers were used in the PCR. TCRdb's table, derived via immunoSEQ multiplex PCR, lists solely in-frame clones and lacks some. The profile shows 99,000 or so clones, about 69% of them singletons. A remark on this clone: Its antigen remains unknown.

Study-wide points: Being productive about 87% or about 30% of the time was typical of most TCR beta V segments in an earlier analysis. As a later analysis showed, a missense DCLRE1C variant was linked to trimming of TCR beta V- and J-genes.

The sequencing input was PBMCs. The V gene is TRBV7-2, the J gene TRBJ2-5; 7 bases fit TRBD1. The sequence derives from a man aged 35 to 55 in good health and CMV-seronegative. The CDR3 region is CASSPRQGKTQYF. DNA for the CDR3: TGTGCCAGCAGCCCAAGACAGGGAAAGACCCAGTACTTC.